These 11 T cell receptor beta chains were sequenced from one sample in a study of early T cells in non-severe SARS-CoV-2 infection (dated by TCRdb to about 2021). Library construction relied on 5' RACE. TCRdb names NextSeq 500 as the instrument used. Using fastp at Q25 and MiXCR, TCRdb reprocessed the public reads and kept productive beta chains. Under each unique CDR3 protein, matching rows form one entry showing the most common genes and DNA. The sample data list some 50,000 distinct CDR3 sequences, and 5.6% of these were observed just once. Of the sample, roughly 4.5% is held by the ten largest clones. Sequenced sample: whole blood. These receptors were taken from an adult who was a healthcare worker with PCR-confirmed SARS-CoV-2 infection or an uninfected control (not recorded which).

This clonotype occurred many times. V gene TRBV20-1 combines with J gene TRBJ2-1, with a tentative D call TRBD1 (5 bases). The CDR3 sequence is 14 residues long. V was shortened by 3 bases and J by 7 bases, with 16 bases between the two germline ends. CDR1 DFQATT and CDR2 SNEGSKA come from the germline V gene (reference sequence). The CDR3 bases are TGCAGTGCTAGGAAAAGGCAGGGAAGAAATGAGCAGTTCTTC. It encodes CSARKRQGRNEQFF.

The sample holds a few counts of this clonotype. This chain links TRBV29-1 with TRBJ2-1; D is perhaps TRBD2 (6 bases). Germline V lookup: CDR1 SQVTM, CDR2 ANQGSEA. This CDR3 spans 13 amino acids. Trimming shortened V by 7 bases and J by 3 bases, and 13 bases separated the two germline ends. This chain's CDR3 is CSGRLGNYNEQFF. Written as DNA, the CDR3 is TGCAGCGGTAGACTAGGTAACTACAATGAGCAGTTCTTC.

Written as DNA, the CDR3 is TGTGCCAGCAGCTTGACTGGGAATGAGCAGTTCTTC. It codes for CASSLTGNEQFF. This rearrangement joins TRBV7-9 to TRBJ2-1, with unresolved D. This CDR3 contains 12 residues. Trimming stripped 3 bases from V and 7 bases from J, with 7 bases between. Germline V gives CDR1 SEHNR, CDR2 FQNEAQ (reference sequence).

This clonotype was seen repeatedly, ten times or more. The chain recombines TRBV12-3 or TRBV12-4 with TRBJ2-1; 10 nucleotides align to TRBD2. V shed 3 bases and J 1 base; nucleotides not matched to a gene: 18. The CDR3 consists of 21 residues. The CDR3 nucleotides read TGTGCCAGCAGTTTCCAGCGGGGGGGCCAGGCAACGCGCAGGTCCTACAATGAGCAGTTCTTC. Its translation is CASSFQRGGQATRRSYNEQFF.

In this sample, this clonotype turned up many times. V gene TRBV4-2 combines with J gene TRBJ2-1; perhaps TRBD1 as D (6 bases). Germline CDR1 and CDR2: LGHNA and YNFKEQ. V lost 0 bases and J 5 bases, leaving 11 bases between the germline ends. The CDR3 contains 15 residues. The CDR3 nucleotides read TGTGCCAGCAGCCAAGAGGGGGCCAAAAACAATGAGCAGTTCTTC. Protein: CASSQEGAKNNEQFF.

The chain uses TRBV20-1 and TRBJ1-5; D call uncertain. The CDR3 has 13 amino acids. Trimming took 3 bases from V and 0 from J, leaving 6 bases between them. Germline V CDR1 and CDR2: DFQATT, SNEGSKA (reference sequence). CDR3 region: CSASPDSNQPQHF. CDR3 nucleotide sequence: TGCAGTGCTAGTCCCGATAGCAATCAGCCCCAGCATTTT.

The genes are TRBV29-1 and TRBJ2-5; D not certain. This CDR3 spans 12 amino acids. The V gene lost 2 bases and the J gene lost 4 bases, with 8 bases spanning the gap. The V gene's germline CDR1 is SQVTM and CDR2 ANQGSEA. CDR3 nucleotide sequence: TGCAGCGTTGAAAGGACGGGAGAGACCCAGTACTTC. The encoded protein is CSVERTGETQYF.

This clonotype was detected many times. The rearrangement links TRBV20-1 to TRBJ2-1; D unresolved. This CDR3 has 15 residues. V lost 1 base and J 0 bases, leaving 10 bases between the germline ends. CDR1 is DFQATT and CDR2 is SNEGSKA in the germline V gene (reference sequence). The DNA for the CDR3 is TGCAGTGCTAGAGCGATTAGCTCCTCCTACAATGAGCAGTTCTTC. Protein product: CSARAISSSYNEQFF.

This clonotype was detected only a few times. This chain links TRBV6-1 with TRBJ2-1; no firm D call. The length of the CDR3 is 13 residues. V shed 4 bases and J shed 5 bases, with 9 bases lying between them. The germline V gene has CDR1 MNHNS and CDR2 SASEGT. CDR3 region: CASSVTNNNEQFF. The CDR3 DNA follows: TGTGCCAGCAGTGTCACTAATAACAATGAGCAGTTCTTC.

In regard to this clonotype: A read error may produce the germline difference seen at one junction end. This rearrangement joins TRBV2 to TRBJ1-1, with D perhaps TRBD1 (5 bases). The length of the CDR3 is 14 residues. CDR1 is SNHLY, CDR2 FYNNEI, per germline. The CDR3 nucleotides read TGTACCAGCAGTGTCACCGGGACTTGGACTGAAGCTTTCTTT. Translation: CTSSVTGTWTEAFF.

As for this clonotype: A much larger clone is a single base away; this may be a read error. CDR3 bases: TGTGCCAGCAGTTCAGCGCAGTTCTCTGAAGCTTTCTTT. It is translated as CASSSAQFSEAFF. The rearrangement uses TRBV12-3 or TRBV12-4 and TRBJ1-1; D is uncertain. There are 13 residues in the CDR3. The V gene lost 4 bases and the J gene lost 6 bases, with 12 bases spanning the gap.